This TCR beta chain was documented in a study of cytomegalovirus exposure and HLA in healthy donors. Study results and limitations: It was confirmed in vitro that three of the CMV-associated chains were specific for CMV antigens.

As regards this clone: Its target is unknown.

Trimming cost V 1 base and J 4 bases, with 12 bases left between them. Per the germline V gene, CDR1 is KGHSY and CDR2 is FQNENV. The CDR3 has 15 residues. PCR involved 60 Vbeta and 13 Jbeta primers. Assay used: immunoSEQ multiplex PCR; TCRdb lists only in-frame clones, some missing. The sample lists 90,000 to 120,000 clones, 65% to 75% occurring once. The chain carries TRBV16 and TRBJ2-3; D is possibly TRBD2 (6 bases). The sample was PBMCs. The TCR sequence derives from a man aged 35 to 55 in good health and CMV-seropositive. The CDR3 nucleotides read TGTGCCAGCAGCCAATGGACTACCACCGCAGATACGCAGTATTTT. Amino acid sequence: CASSQWTTTADTQYF.